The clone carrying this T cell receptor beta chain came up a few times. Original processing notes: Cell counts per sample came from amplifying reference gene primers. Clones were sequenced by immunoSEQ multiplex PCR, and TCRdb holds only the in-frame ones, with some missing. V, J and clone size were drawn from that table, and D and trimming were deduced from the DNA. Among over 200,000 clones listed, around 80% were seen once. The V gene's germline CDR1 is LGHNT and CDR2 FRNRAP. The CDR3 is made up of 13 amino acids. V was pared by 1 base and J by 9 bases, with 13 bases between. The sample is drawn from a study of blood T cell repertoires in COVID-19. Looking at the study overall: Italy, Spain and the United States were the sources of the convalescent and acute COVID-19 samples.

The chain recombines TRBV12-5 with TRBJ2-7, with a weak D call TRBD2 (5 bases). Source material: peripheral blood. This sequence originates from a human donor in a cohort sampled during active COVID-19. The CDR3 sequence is CASGLDLARGQYF. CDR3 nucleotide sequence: TGTGCTAGTGGTTTGGACTTAGCGAGAGGGCAGTACTTC.